A selection of T cell receptor beta chains follows, all from one sample in a study of blood T cell repertoires in COVID-19. The assay was immunoSEQ multiplex PCR, and TCRdb's table has in-frame clones only and misses some. The sample lists roughly 300,000 clones; approximately 90% were seen once. Sequences were obtained from peripheral blood. These receptors were obtained from a young woman with COVID-19, enrolled during active disease. CDR3s leave out the opening cysteine and the closing phenylalanine or tryptophan.

cdr3_aa: ASSPQTGDYYGYT
j_call: TRBJ1-2
v_call: TRBV5-1

cdr3_aa: ASSLGPYNEQF
j_call: TRBJ2-1
v_call: TRBV11-2

cdr3_aa: ASSLRGHSYEQY
j_call: TRBJ2-7
v_call: TRBV19

cdr3_aa: ASSPPGYSGAENEQF
j_call: TRBJ2-1
v_call: TRBV5-4

cdr3_aa: ASSASGYGGPSSYEQY
j_call: TRBJ2-7
v_call: TRBV4-1

cdr3_aa: SVHGRGWDNEQF
j_call: TRBJ2-1
v_call: TRBV29-1

cdr3_aa: ASSGIGTENEKLF
j_call: TRBJ1-4
v_call: TRBV27

cdr3_aa: AWINTNYGYT
j_call: TRBJ1-2
v_call: TRBV30

cdr3_aa: ASSAGSGVGETQY
j_call: TRBJ2-5
v_call: TRBV9

cdr3_aa: ASRLQGIHQETQY
j_call: TRBJ2-5
v_call: TRBV12-2

cdr3_aa: ASPLLSWQPQH
j_call: TRBJ1-5
v_call: TRBV5-5

cdr3_aa: ASSPGRGPGNTIY
j_call: TRBJ1-3
v_call: TRBV18

cdr3_aa: ASSTLGQKYEQY
j_call: TRBJ2-7
v_call: TRBV27

cdr3_aa: ASSLIQGVRGDTQY
j_call: TRBJ2-3
v_call: TRBV11-2

cdr3_aa: ASGFEGSGEAF
j_call: TRBJ1-1
v_call: TRBV12-5

cdr3_aa: ASSILSVTNTEAF
j_call: TRBJ1-1
v_call: TRBV19

cdr3_aa: ASNVRGQGQPQH
j_call: TRBJ1-5
v_call: TRBV6-5

cdr3_aa: ASSPFYGEGPYNEQF
j_call: TRBJ2-1
v_call: TRBV11-2

cdr3_aa: AWVRRDRGPYEQY
j_call: TRBJ2-7
v_call: TRBV30

cdr3_aa: ASSALPQNEQF
j_call: TRBJ2-1
v_call: TRBV12-3/TRBV12-4

cdr3_aa: AWSTGNTIY
j_call: TRBJ1-3
v_call: TRBV30

cdr3_aa: ASSQDPRGRTGELF
j_call: TRBJ2-2
v_call: TRBV3-1/TRBV3-2

cdr3_aa: ASSPRQGAGELF
j_call: TRBJ2-2
v_call: TRBV11-3

cdr3_aa: SVVPGGYTEAF
j_call: TRBJ1-1
v_call: TRBV29-1

cdr3_aa: ASRFTGSGNTIY
j_call: TRBJ1-3
v_call: TRBV6-5

cdr3_aa: ASSLAGLAGEQF
j_call: TRBJ2-1
v_call: TRBV7-2

cdr3_aa: ASSHRGRRTEAF
j_call: TRBJ1-1
v_call: TRBV27

cdr3_aa: ASSLGDRDFEKLF
j_call: TRBJ1-4
v_call: TRBV5-1

cdr3_aa: SVSPAGGTDTQY
j_call: TRBJ2-3
v_call: TRBV29-1

cdr3_aa: SGNRVEAF
j_call: TRBJ1-1
v_call: TRBV20-1

cdr3_aa: ASSFTGAGYT
j_call: TRBJ1-2
v_call: TRBV12-3/TRBV12-4

cdr3_aa: ASSQDTRTEAF
j_call: TRBJ1-1
v_call: TRBV14

cdr3_aa: ASSPGTSYNEQF
j_call: TRBJ2-1
v_call: TRBV18

cdr3_aa: ASSLGPGGSLYNEQF
j_call: TRBJ2-1
v_call: TRBV27

cdr3_aa: ASSPSPNYGYT
j_call: TRBJ1-2
v_call: TRBV6-6

cdr3_aa: ASSRSPTPYSGANVLT
j_call: TRBJ2-6
v_call: TRBV18

cdr3_aa: ASSLYGTGAYEQY
j_call: TRBJ2-7
v_call: TRBV7-3

cdr3_aa: ASSPRSGQGQLNYGYT
j_call: TRBJ1-2
v_call: TRBV14

cdr3_aa: ASSSTGLNTEAF
j_call: TRBJ1-1
v_call: TRBV5-6

cdr3_aa: ASSESTGRETEAF
j_call: TRBJ1-1
v_call: TRBV10-2

cdr3_aa: ASSLEVLAQPQH
j_call: TRBJ1-5
v_call: TRBV6-5

cdr3_aa: ASSDGYRGYGYT
j_call: TRBJ1-2
v_call: TRBV6-1

cdr3_aa: ASSRAGREASYEQY
j_call: TRBJ2-7
v_call: TRBV27

cdr3_aa: ASSLGQGNYGYT
j_call: TRBJ1-2
v_call: TRBV5-6

cdr3_aa: ASRGQGYAGNTIY
j_call: TRBJ1-3
v_call: TRBV19

cdr3_aa: ASSLGRVDIQY
j_call: TRBJ2-4
v_call: TRBV28

cdr3_aa: ASSEGRINEKLF
j_call: TRBJ1-4
v_call: TRBV2

cdr3_aa: ASSPGLNNEQF
j_call: TRBJ2-1
v_call: TRBV3-1/TRBV3-2

cdr3_aa: ASKETSGIGAH
j_call: TRBJ2-5
v_call: TRBV28

cdr3_aa: ASSLKGLDTEAF
j_call: TRBJ1-1
v_call: TRBV2

cdr3_aa: ASSIVGRPPQ
j_call: TRBJ1-4
v_call: TRBV19

cdr3_aa: ASSLGVCGGSGANVLT
j_call: TRBJ2-6
v_call: TRBV5-1

cdr3_aa: ASSDSRGPVHLNTEAF
j_call: TRBJ1-1
v_call: TRBV5-1

cdr3_aa: ASSRTSGRATALDTQY
j_call: TRBJ2-3
v_call: TRBV7-9

cdr3_aa: ASSVAGQGATDTQY
j_call: TRBJ2-3
v_call: TRBV9

cdr3_aa: ASRVTGANTEAF
j_call: TRBJ1-1
v_call: TRBV19

cdr3_aa: ASGLEYNEQF
j_call: TRBJ2-1
v_call: TRBV2

cdr3_aa: SVHADSYGYT
j_call: TRBJ1-2
v_call: TRBV29-1